This entry is about one T cell receptor beta chain. There is no known antigen for this receptor. Per-base qualities were not stored, and no clone one base away is much larger. The source of the sample is a study of cytomegalovirus exposure and HLA in healthy donors (dated by TCRdb to 2015 to 2018). With respect to the entire study: An earlier analysis of 587 of the donors reported 276 Gb of sequence data and 90 million to 120 million unique TCR beta sequences obtained from roughly 170 million T cells. In the later analysis, no new phenotypic data were used to find candidate immune exposures; instead, reliance was placed on TCR beta sequences and their occurrence across donors. An earlier analysis of a few hundred of the donors applied high-throughput TCR beta sequencing to assess whether each TCR beta V gene segment acted as functional or pseudogenic. Class I and class II HLA loci were covered by the typing at four-digit resolution. In a later genetic analysis, genome-wide SNP genotypes for about three fifths of the roughly 670 donors were used, and that subset was treated as a discovery cohort. Besides the first cohort of under 700 subjects, a separate validation cohort made up of 95 to 150 different subjects was used. Typing coverage differed by locus: A, B, C, DRB1 and DQB1 were typed in roughly 620-630 donors, DQA1 in 500 to 550, DPA1 in 600 to 610, and DPB1 in 400 to 480. Among roughly 400 genotyped donors of the cohort, an average of roughly 240,000 unique TCR beta nucleotide sequences were sequenced per donor, roughly 20% of them non-productive. High-throughput TCR immunosequencing, statistical association of individual TCRs with disease status, and machine learning were combined to predict cytomegalovirus infection status. In a later analysis, previously published TCR beta repertoires from some 640 donors were re-analyzed and high-resolution HLA genotyping was added so that TCR occurrence patterns could be studied. The study used immunosequencing to profile the T cell repertoires of several hundred subjects and linked those repertoires to cytomegalovirus serostatus. Because of strong linkage in the cohort, roughly five DR-DQ haplotypes were treated as single units for association and clustering. An early release that covered 640 HLA-typed donors contained 300 to 350 gigabases of sequencing data and tens of millions of unique TCR sequences. Alongside the repertoire data, information on donor age, sex, ethnicity and CMV serostatus was compiled. The study aimed to test whether cataloging public T cell receptors could reveal signatures of past pathogen exposure. All discovery cohort repertoires had been generated using a single sequencing platform. Of the roughly 400 genotyped donors, roughly 80% fell in the genetic ancestry cluster associated with self-reported Caucasian donors.

CDR1 is given as LNHDA and CDR2 as SQIVND, both from the germline V gene (reference sequence). V has 5 bases trimmed and J has 3 bases trimmed; junction bases matching no gene number 11. Spanning cysteine to phenylalanine, the CDR3 consists of 16 amino acids. CDR3 DNA only is kept here, 48 bases in frame from base 1. On the study overall, not on this receptor specifically: The study listed approximately 150 TCR beta chains as associated with cytomegalovirus. Compared with equally common non-associated chains, HLA-associated TCR beta chains in a later analysis were more clonally expanded and had lower generation probabilities. Some IMGT-functional V segments, including TRBV6-2 and TRBV6-3, could not be told apart with the 87-base-pair reads, so those segments were excluded. The presence/absence analyses assumed that sequencing depth was roughly uniform across donors, and that assumption may not be true. Specific HLA alleles were associated with over 15,000 TCR beta sequences at a false discovery rate of 0.05 in a later analysis. According to a later analysis, most CMV-associated TCR beta chains appeared to be HLA-restricted, and the HLA associations seemed to be driven largely by CMV exposure. A later genetic analysis reported fewer N-insertions in productive TCRs among donors in an Asian-associated ancestry cluster than the roughly 650-donor mean. Assigning TCR associations to individual alleles was difficult when HLA alleles, especially DR and DQ, strongly co-occurred. Roughly 15 rarely observed V segments, including chromosome 9 orphons, were excluded from the earlier analysis of several hundred of the donors because counts were too low. Cytomegalovirus status was reported to be diagnosed by the classifier with high specificity and sensitivity in both the original and validation cohorts. In vitro tests confirmed that a few of the cytomegalovirus-associated TCR beta chains recognize cytomegalovirus antigens. Correlated functional status among segregating V segments might reflect linkage disequilibrium, but an unknown experimental factor could not be ruled out. The sequencing pipeline was judged likely to have produced a cluster of highly shared sequence variants as a technical artifact. Because HLA typing was unavailable for some donors at each locus, only the typed subset was used in association tests. In an earlier analysis of approximately 590 of the donors, most TCR beta V segments appeared in productive rearrangements about 87% or about 30% of the time, broadly matching IMGT annotations. A later analysis found that TCR association rates varied across HLA loci, with DRB1 alleles showing the most associated TCRs and HLA-C alleles the fewest. For the cohort, immune exposure information was limited to CMV serostatus. According to the authors, the approach could potentially be generalized to other disease states and immunological phenotypes. While some public TCRs were present in many individuals, most TCR sequences turned up only very rarely across donors. Only TCR beta chains were sequenced in this cohort, and the absence of alpha or paired-chain data limited detectable features. A further reported finding was that TCR beta sequences accurately predicted the HLA-A and HLA-B alleles for most subjects in the first cohort. In a later genetic analysis, a missense DCLRE1C variant was associated with V-gene and J-gene trimming of TCR beta chains, and the association was replicated in an independent cohort. According to a later analysis, parvovirus B19, influenza, CMV and Epstein-Barr virus appeared linked to several top co-occurrence clusters.

Library prep was done by the immunoSEQ multiplex PCR assay. A mixture of 60 forward primers for TCR Vbeta segments and 13 reverse primers for TCR Jbeta segments was used in the multiplex PCR. The CDR3 region of rearranged TCR beta genes was amplified from genomic DNA by a multiplex PCR assay. Amplified TCR beta libraries were sequenced as 87-base-pair reads on the Illumina HiSeq System. The authors processed their data as follows. A later analysis tallied around 87 million unique TCR beta chains across the 666 repertoires, and some 12 million of those chains were shared by two or more donors. A nearest-neighbor algorithm error-corrected the raw reads and collapsed the reads into unique sequences, merging closely related sequences to remove PCR and sequencing errors. CDR3 sequences were aligned to IMGT reference sequences to assign V, D and J gene segments. For a sequence to be retained, a match of at least six nucleotides was required to both a V gene segment and a J gene segment. Rearrangements were classified as productive when the CDR3 lacked stop codons and remained in frame with V and J, and all other rearrangements were classified as non-productive. CDR3 was defined according to IMGT convention as the region running from the second conserved V-encoded cysteine to the conserved J-encoded phenylalanine. Sequences without an unambiguous match to a single V gene segment were excluded from the earlier analysis of a few hundred of the donors. An earlier analysis of 450 to 650 of the donors called V segments functional above 56.7% productive rearrangements and segregating when the between-donor standard deviation exceeded 5%. A statistical classification framework was built to diagnose cytomegalovirus status from the catalog of TCR beta chain sequences. In a later analysis, TCR nucleotide sequences were compared against IMGT/GENE-DB human TR gene sequences so that V and J genes could be assigned. The TCRdist pipeline was used in a later analysis to assign CDR3 sequences and most-parsimonious VDJ recombination scenarios. A later analysis defined each TCR beta chain by its CDR3 amino acid sequence plus V-gene family, and excluded reads lacking a unique V-gene family. In a later analysis, approximately 640 highly shared, low-generation-probability nucleotide sequences were removed to address suspected cross-contamination and a sequencing artifact. In a later analysis, a clonal expansion index for each public chain was calculated from normalized within-repertoire ranks of inferred template counts. Generation probabilities in a later analysis came from a VDJ recombination model fitted to out-of-frame rearrangements, and those results were checked against IGoR. Hypergeometric tests were used in a later analysis to score TCR-TCR, TCR-HLA and TCR-CMV co-occurrence, with a repertoire-size bias correction applied to the TCR pairs. To estimate false discovery rates, a later analysis permuted the HLA or CMV assignments 20 times. In a later analysis, co-occurring TCRs were grouped using DBSCAN, with TCRdist sequence similarity added in when clustering inside HLA-allele-positive subsets. Repertoires with fewer than 30,000 or more than 120,000 public chains, plus five repertoires with anomalous nucleotide sharing, were excluded from co-occurrence clustering. TCRdb stores this immuneACCESS table with in-frame sequences only. Part of the clones is absent; in the studies checked, under half of the shortfall reflects unresolved V genes, and no reason is known for the rest. V and J calls and clone size come straight from that table; D and trimming were deduced from the DNA. The sample contains 160,000 or so clones, 70% to 90% of them found a single time. In total, the top ten clones hold roughly 2.4% of the sample.

The cohort consisted of approximately 690 healthy bone marrow donors. At the time of sampling, all cohort members were nominally healthy, though unrecorded immune exposures were likely present. The donor was CMV seronegative and was included in the group of 352 seronegative cohort members. A peripheral blood sample was collected from each donor, and TCR beta sequencing was performed on peripheral blood mononuclear cells. The Qiagen DNeasy Blood Extraction Kit was used to extract genomic DNA from the blood cell samples. The TCR was taken from a woman aged 18-35 years in good health and CMV-seronegative. The chain was built from TRBV19 and TRBJ2-7; 9 bases in the middle match TRBD1. The sample comprised PBMCs. The CDR3 region reads CASSEGTGNSYYEQYF. The DNA reads as follows: TGTGCCAGTAGTGAGGGGACAGGGAACTCCTACTACGAGCAGTACTTC.